This TCR beta chain emerged from a study of OX40 agonist ivuxolimab in advanced cancers. Study in general: Mean age 60 years, range about 20 to 90; 82.7% male. Study-level findings and limits: Among the lowest levels of clonal expansion were found in partial responders at 0.1-3.0 mg/kg.

Worth noting for this clone: Antigen: not known.

Profiling relied on immunoSEQ multiplex PCR, and the TCRdb table lists in-frame clones only, not all of them. The table includes about 25,000 clones, around 79% detected once. The CDR3 is made up of 14 amino acids. V lost 3 bases, J lost 2 bases, and 7 bases lay in between. Germline CDR1 reads SNHLY; CDR2 reads FYNNEI. The chain combines TRBV2 with TRBJ1-4; D might be TRBD1 (5 bases). Sequenced material: CD4+ or CD8+ T cells sorted from blood, taken in a trial of the OX40 agonist ivuxolimab. This receptor was identified in an adult with an advanced solid tumor such as melanoma, head and neck, liver or kidney cancer. The CDR3 is CASSEGRTNEKLFF. The CDR3 DNA sequence: TGTGCCAGCAGTGAGGGACGGACTAATGAAAAACTGTTTTTT.